Described below is a single T cell receptor beta chain sequence and its context. These data come from a study of blood T cell repertoires in COVID-19. The wider study: Sample material is recorded as cDNA or gDNA derived from T cells, B-cell-depleted T cells, or PBMCs.

In assigning cohorts, the study relied on participant-reported clinical history. Clones were sequenced by immunoSEQ multiplex PCR, and TCRdb holds only the in-frame ones, with some missing. The sample yields 300,000 to 400,000 clones, about 90% seen once. V was shortened by 3 bases and J by 8 bases, with 17 bases between the two germline ends. The CDR3 extends over 15 amino acids. Per germline, CDR1 DFQATT and CDR2 SNEGSKA (reference sequence). The chain joins TRBV20-1 to TRBJ1-6; no reliable D call. The receptor was isolated from a man aged 25 to 45 who had recovered from COVID-19. Sequenced sample: PBMCs or T cells enriched from blood (not recorded which). The CDR3 DNA sequence: TGCAGTGCTAGTTTGTTGATCTCAACTGATTCACCCCTCCACTTT. This gives the protein CSASLLISTDSPLHF.